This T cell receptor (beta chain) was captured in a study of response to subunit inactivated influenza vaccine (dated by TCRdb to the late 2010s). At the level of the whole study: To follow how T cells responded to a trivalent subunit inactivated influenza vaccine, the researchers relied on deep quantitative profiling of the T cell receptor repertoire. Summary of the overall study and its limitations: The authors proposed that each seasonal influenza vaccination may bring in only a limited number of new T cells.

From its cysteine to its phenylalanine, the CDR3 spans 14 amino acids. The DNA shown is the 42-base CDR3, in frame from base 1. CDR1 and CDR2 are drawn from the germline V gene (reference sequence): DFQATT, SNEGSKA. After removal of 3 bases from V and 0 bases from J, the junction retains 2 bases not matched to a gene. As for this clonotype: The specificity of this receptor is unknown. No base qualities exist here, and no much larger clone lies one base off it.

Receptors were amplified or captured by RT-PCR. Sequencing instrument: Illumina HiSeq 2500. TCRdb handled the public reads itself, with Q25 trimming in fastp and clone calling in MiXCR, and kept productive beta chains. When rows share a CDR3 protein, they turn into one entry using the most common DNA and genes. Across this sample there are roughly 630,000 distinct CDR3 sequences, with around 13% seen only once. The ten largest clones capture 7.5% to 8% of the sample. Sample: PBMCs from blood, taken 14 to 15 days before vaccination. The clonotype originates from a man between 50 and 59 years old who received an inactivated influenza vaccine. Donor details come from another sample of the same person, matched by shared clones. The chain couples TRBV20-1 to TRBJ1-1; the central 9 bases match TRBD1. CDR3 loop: CSASRQGVNTEAFF. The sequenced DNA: TGCAGTGCTAGTAGACAGGGGGTGAACACTGAAGCTTTCTTT.